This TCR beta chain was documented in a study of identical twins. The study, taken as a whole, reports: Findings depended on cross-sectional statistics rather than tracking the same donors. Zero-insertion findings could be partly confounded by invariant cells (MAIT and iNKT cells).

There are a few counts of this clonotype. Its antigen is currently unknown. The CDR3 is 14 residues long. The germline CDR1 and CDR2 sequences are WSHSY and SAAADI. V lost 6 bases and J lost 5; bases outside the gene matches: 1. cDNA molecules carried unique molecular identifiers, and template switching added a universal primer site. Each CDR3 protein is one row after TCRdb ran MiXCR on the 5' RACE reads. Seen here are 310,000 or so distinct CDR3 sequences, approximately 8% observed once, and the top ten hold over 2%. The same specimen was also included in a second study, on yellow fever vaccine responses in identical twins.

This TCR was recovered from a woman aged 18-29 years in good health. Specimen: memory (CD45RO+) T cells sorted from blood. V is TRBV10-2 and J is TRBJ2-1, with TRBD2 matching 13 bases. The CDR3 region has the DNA TGCGCCAGCAGGGGACTAGCGGGACACAATGAGCAGTTCTTC. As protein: CASRGLAGHNEQFF.